This entry lists 9 T cell receptor beta chains sequenced from one sample in a study of Graves' ophthalmopathy and Graves' hyperthyroidism. RNA transcripts were the template, and TCR beta CDR3 regions were amplified from them. After a first-round RT-PCR with HTBI primers, a second-round multiplex PCR was run. TCRdb analysed the multiplex PCR reads with MiXCR anew, one entry per CDR3 protein. The sample comprises about 210,000 distinct CDR3 sequences, 25% to 30% of which are singletons, and about 8.2% rests with the top ten. The sequenced sample was peripheral blood. These receptors all come from a man in his forties or fifties with Graves' ophthalmopathy.

The chain combines TRBV12-3 or TRBV12-4 with TRBJ2-6; D gene ambiguous. Trimming stripped 3 bases from V and 4 bases from J, with 4 bases between. This CDR3 region has 13 residues. The CDR3: CASSFTGANVLTF. The CDR3 nucleotides read TGTGCCAGCAGTTTCACAGGGGCCAACGTCCTGACTTTC.

This clonotype appeared many times. The chain has TRBV27 and TRBJ2-7; D gene unclear. The V and J ends lost 6 bases and 5 bases respectively, with 11 bases between them. Germline values: CDR1 MNHEY, CDR2 SMNVEV (reference sequence). This CDR3 contains 12 residues. DNA of the CDR3: TGTGCCAGCAGCCCCTGGGGTCACGAGCAGTACTTC. Amino acid sequence: CASSPWGHEQYF.

The V call is TRBV20-1, the J call TRBJ1-2; D remains ambiguous. Trimming removed 2 bases from V and 4 bases from J, with 11 bases in between. Germline CDR1 reads DFQATT; CDR2 reads SNEGSKA (reference sequence). This CDR3 comprises 13 residues. The CDR3 DNA follows: TGCAGTGCTAGACTCTCAACAGCCTATGGCTACACCTTC. This sequence encodes CSARLSTAYGYTF.

This clonotype was recorded many times. V usage is TRBV28 and J usage is TRBJ2-1; 7 bases are a match to TRBD1. The CDR3 runs to 17 residues. J gave up 8 bases and V 1 base, and 14 bases lay outside the gene matches. Germline V gene lookup returns CDR1 MDHEN and CDR2 SYDVKM. Here the CDR3 reads CASSLYPSGQLNHEQFF. The CDR3 bases are TGTGCCAGCAGTTTATACCCATCGGGACAGCTCAACCATGAGCAGTTCTTC.

V and J are TRBV12-3 or TRBV12-4 and TRBJ1-2; D gene uncertain. V was trimmed by 5 bases and J by 3 bases, leaving 4 bases between them. The CDR3 spans 11 residues. The CDR3 bases are TGTGCCAGCAGTCACCACTATGGCTACACCTTC. Encoded protein: CASSHHYGYTF.

This clonotype has at least ten counts. The chain combines TRBV20-1 with TRBJ2-5, with 9 positions matching TRBD1. The trim removed 6 bases at V and 5 bases at J, leaving 10 bases unmatched. CDR1 is DFQATT, CDR2 SNEGSKA, per germline (reference sequence). The CDR3 is 14 residues long. CDR3: CSADPGQGGETQYF. CDR3 DNA sequence: TGCAGTGCCGATCCGGGACAGGGTGGTGAGACCCAGTACTTC.

The J gene is TRBJ2-7, the V gene TRBV27, with D possibly matching TRBD1 (5 bases). Deletions cut 6 bases from V and 2 bases from J, with 11 bases between. The CDR3 totals 13 residues. Germline V gives CDR1 MNHEY, CDR2 SMNVEV (reference sequence). The DNA for the CDR3 is TGTGCCAGCAGGGGTGACAGCGCCTACGAGCAGTACTTC. Amino acid sequence: CASRGDSAYEQYF.

This clonotype was detected many times. The genes are TRBV20-1 and TRBJ2-2; D might be TRBD2 (6 bases). The CDR3 is 14 amino acids. Per germline, CDR1 DFQATT and CDR2 SNEGSKA (reference sequence). Trimming shortened V by 5 bases and J by 7 bases, and 17 bases separated the two germline ends. The CDR3 loop is CSAGGTPQGGELFF. CDR3 sequence (DNA): TGCAGTGCTGGCGGGACCCCTCAAGGCGGGGAGCTGTTTTTT.

This clonotype was picked up many times. The chain couples TRBV27 to TRBJ2-7, with D possibly TRBD2 on 6 matching bases. From germline, CDR1 is MNHEY and CDR2 SMNVEV (reference sequence). V was shortened by 10 bases and J by 10 bases, with 20 bases between the two germline ends. The CDR3 sequence is 12 residues long. CDR3: CATRGAAQTQYF. The DNA of the CDR3 is TGTGCCACACGCGGGGCGGCCCAGACTCAGTACTTC.